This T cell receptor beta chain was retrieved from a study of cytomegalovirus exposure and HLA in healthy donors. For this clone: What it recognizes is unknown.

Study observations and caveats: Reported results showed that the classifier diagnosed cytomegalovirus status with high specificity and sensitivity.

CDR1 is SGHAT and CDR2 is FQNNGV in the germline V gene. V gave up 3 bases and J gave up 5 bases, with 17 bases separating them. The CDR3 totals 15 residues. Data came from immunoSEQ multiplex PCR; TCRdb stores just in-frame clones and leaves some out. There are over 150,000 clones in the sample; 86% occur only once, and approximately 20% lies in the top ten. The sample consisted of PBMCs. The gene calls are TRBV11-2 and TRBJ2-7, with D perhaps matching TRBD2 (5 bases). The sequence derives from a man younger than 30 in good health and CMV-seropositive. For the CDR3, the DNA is TGTGCCAGCAGCTTTTCCTCTGGGAGTATCAACGAGCAGTACTTC. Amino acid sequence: CASSFSSGSINEQYF. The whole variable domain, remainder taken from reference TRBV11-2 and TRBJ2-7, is EAGVAQSPRYKIIEKRQSVAFWCNPISGHATLYWYQQILGQGPKLLIQFQNNGVVDDSQLPKDRFSAERLKGVDSTLKIQPAKLEDSAVYLCASSFSSGSINEQYFGPGTRLTVT.